This T cell receptor beta chain was recovered during a study of cytomegalovirus exposure and HLA in healthy donors. The ends lost 0 bases at V and 9 bases at J; junction bases unmatched: 13. CDR1 and CDR2 from the germline V gene are MNHEY and SVGAGI. CDR3 length: 16 amino acids. Whole-study results and caveats: The records held CMV serostatus as the only immune exposure information. It was reportedly the case that the classifier diagnosed cytomegalovirus status with high specificity and sensitivity. DRB1 showed the most TCR associations and HLA-C the fewest in a later analysis, as rates varied by HLA locus.

PCR used 60 Vbeta primers and 13 Jbeta primers. Assay used: immunoSEQ multiplex PCR; TCRdb lists only in-frame clones, some missing. The sample yields under 200,000 clones, roughly two thirds seen once. Points on this clone: Its antigen is undetermined.

Sequences were obtained from PBMCs. This clonotype originated in a woman between 25 and 40 years old in good health and CMV-seronegative. The chain employs TRBV6-5 and TRBJ1-2, with TRBD1 identical over 7 bases. CDR3 residues: CASSYSFGQVPMRYTF. CDR3 nucleotides: TGTGCCAGCAGTTACTCGTTCGGACAGGTCCCTATGCGCTACACCTTC.